The T cell receptor (beta chain) described here comes from a study of T cell responses to AZD1222 COVID-19 vaccine. Study as a whole: Analyses pooled second doses at about 4 or about 12 weeks. Overall study findings and caveats: After the peak T cell response, and only then, were repertoires sampled. Researchers report vaccine-associated CD4 TCRs spanning spike, with dominance at 160-218 and 743-854. Spike-specific TCR breadth rose after two AZD1222 doses, and depth rose as well.

Trimming shortened V by 2 bases and J by 0 bases, and 12 bases separated the two germline ends. This CDR3 contains 16 residues. Per germline, CDR1 SNHLY and CDR2 FYNNEI. Repertoires were generated with immunoSEQ multiplex PCR, while TCRdb's copy carries only in-frame clones and drops some. The table includes approximately 56,000 clones, approximately 83% detected once. Worth noting for this clone: The antigen is unknown.

V gene TRBV2 combines with J gene TRBJ2-3; D may be TRBD1 (5 bases). The starting material was peripheral blood, obtained on day 0 of AZD1222 vaccination. This receptor was obtained from an adult in good health. CDR3 DNA sequence: TGTGCCAGCAGTGAATGGTGGGCAGGGAGCACAGATACGCAGTATTTT. Translation gives CASSEWWAGSTDTQYF.